This TCR beta chain stems from a study of T cell changes during pregnancy in multiple sclerosis. This CDR3 is 16 amino acids long. Trimming stripped 0 bases from V and 1 base from J, with 13 bases between. Per germline, CDR1 PRHDT and CDR2 FYEKMQ (reference sequence). The table came from immunoSEQ multiplex PCR; TCRdb's copy has only in-frame clones and leaves some out. In the table there are 45,000 to 50,000 clones, roughly 92% of which are singletons. The chain links TRBV13 to TRBJ2-7; the D gene is possibly TRBD1 (6 bases). The receptor was isolated from a female donor with multiple sclerosis, enrolled in a pregnancy study. Sequencing used CD8+ T cells from peripheral blood mononuclear cells, obtained before pregnancy. CDR3 nucleotides: TGTGCCAGCAGCTTAGGACGTATAACAGGGTCCTACGAGCAGTACTTC. Encoded protein: CASSLGRITGSYEQYF.